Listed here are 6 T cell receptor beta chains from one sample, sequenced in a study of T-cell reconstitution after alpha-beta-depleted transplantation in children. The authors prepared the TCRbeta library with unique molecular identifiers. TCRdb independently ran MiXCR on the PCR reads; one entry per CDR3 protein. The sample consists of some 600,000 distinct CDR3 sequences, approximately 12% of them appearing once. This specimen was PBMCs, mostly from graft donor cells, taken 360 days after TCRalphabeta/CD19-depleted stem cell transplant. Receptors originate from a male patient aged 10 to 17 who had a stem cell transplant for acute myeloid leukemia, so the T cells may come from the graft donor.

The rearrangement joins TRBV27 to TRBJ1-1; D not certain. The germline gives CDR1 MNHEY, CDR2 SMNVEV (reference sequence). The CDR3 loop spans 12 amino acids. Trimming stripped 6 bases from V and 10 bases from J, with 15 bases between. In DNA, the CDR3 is TGTGCCAGCAGAAGCCCTGGAGCTGGAGCTTTCTTT. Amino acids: CASRSPGAGAFF.

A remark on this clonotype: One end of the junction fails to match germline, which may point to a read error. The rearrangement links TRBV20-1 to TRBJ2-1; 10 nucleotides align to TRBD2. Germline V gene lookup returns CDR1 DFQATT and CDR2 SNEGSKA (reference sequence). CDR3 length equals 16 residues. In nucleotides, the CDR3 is TGCTGTGCTAGCCCCGTTTTTAGCGGGAGGTACAATGAGCAGTTCTTC. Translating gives CCASPVFSGRYNEQFF.

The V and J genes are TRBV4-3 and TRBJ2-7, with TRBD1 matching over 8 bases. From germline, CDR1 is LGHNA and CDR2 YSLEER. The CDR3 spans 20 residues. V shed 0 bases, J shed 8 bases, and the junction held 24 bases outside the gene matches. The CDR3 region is CASSQDPPWGLGTGEAKQYF. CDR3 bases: TGCGCCAGCAGCCAAGATCCGCCGTGGGGGCTTGGGACAGGAGAGGCTAAGCAGTACTTC.

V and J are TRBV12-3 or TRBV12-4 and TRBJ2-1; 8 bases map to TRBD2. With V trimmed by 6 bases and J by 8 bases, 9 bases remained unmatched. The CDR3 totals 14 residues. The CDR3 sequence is CASSGTPGRDEQFF. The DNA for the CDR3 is TGTGCCAGCAGCGGGACTCCCGGGAGGGATGAGCAGTTCTTC.

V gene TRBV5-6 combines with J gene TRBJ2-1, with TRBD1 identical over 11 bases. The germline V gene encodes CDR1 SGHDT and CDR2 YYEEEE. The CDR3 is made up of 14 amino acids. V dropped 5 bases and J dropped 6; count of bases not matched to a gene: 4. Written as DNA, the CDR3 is TGTGCCAGCAGTTGCGGGACAGGGGGCAATGAGCAGTTCTTC. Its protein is CASSCGTGGNEQFF.

The CDR3 sequence is CASSPPGQGRSTEAFF. CDR3 nucleotides: TGTGCCAGCAGTCCTCCGGGACAGGGTAGAAGCACTGAAGCTTTCTTT. This chain links TRBV12-3 or TRBV12-4 with TRBJ1-1; 9 nucleotides match TRBD1. The V gene end was trimmed by 5 bases and the J gene end by 4 bases; junction bases not matched to a gene: 11. The CDR3 has 16 amino acids.